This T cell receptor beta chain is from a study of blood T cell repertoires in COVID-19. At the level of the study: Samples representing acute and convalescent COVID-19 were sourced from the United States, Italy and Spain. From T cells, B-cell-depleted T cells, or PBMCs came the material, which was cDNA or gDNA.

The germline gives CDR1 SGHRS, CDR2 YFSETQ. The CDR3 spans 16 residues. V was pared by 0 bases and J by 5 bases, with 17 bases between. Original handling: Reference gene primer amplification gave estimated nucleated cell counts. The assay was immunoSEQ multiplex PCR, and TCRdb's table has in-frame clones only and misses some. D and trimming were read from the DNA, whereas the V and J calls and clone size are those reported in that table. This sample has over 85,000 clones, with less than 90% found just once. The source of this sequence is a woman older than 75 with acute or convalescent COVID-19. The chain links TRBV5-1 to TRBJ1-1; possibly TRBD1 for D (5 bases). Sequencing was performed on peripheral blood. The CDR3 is CASSLAYFRGLTEAFF. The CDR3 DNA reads TGCGCCAGCAGCTTGGCCTATTTTAGGGGACTGACTGAAGCTTTCTTT.